This T cell receptor (beta chain) was recorded in a study of blood T cell repertoires in COVID-19. For the study at large: Sample material is recorded as cDNA or gDNA derived from T cells, B-cell-depleted T cells, or PBMCs.

Repertoires were generated with immunoSEQ multiplex PCR, while TCRdb's copy carries only in-frame clones and drops some. The table includes around 260,000 clones, over 80% detected once. Material: peripheral blood. This receptor was taken from a woman aged 70-85 years with COVID-19, enrolled during active disease.

The CDR3 spells CASSVALGQTGSPLHF. DNA for the CDR3: TGTGCCAGCAGCGTAGCATTAGGACAGACGGGTTCACCCCTCCACTTT. This chain uses TRBV9 with TRBJ1-6, with D perhaps TRBD1 (6 bases). Trimming took off 0 bases at V and 9 bases at J, with 16 bases between the two ends. The CDR3 is 16 residues long. CDR1 is SGDLS, CDR2 YYNGEE, per germline.